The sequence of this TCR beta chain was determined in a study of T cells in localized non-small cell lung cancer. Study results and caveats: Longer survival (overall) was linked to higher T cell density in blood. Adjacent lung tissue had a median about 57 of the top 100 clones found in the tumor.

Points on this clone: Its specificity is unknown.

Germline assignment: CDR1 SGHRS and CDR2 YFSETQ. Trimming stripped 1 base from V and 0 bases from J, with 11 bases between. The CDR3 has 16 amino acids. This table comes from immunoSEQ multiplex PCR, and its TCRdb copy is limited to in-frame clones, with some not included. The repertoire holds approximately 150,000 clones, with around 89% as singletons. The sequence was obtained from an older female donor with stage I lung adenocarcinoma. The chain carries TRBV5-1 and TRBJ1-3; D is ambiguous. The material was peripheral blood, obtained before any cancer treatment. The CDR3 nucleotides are TGCGCCAGCAGCTTGTCTCCAGGCCGCTCTGGAAACACCATATATTTT. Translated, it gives CASSLSPGRSGNTIYF.